This TCR beta chain appears in the sequencing data of a study of blood T cell repertoires in COVID-19. Across the study: Whether acute or convalescent, the COVID-19 samples came from the United States, Italy and Spain.

As originally analysed: The authors estimated nucleated cell counts from reference gene primer amplification. Produced via immunoSEQ multiplex PCR; TCRdb's table is partial and in-frame only. D and trimming were read from the DNA, whereas the V and J calls and clone size are those reported in that table. The table lists about 480,000 clones, 88% of them singletons. V was trimmed by 3 bases and J by 0 bases, leaving 9 bases between them. CDR3 length: 15 residues. Germline loops: CDR1 LNHDA, CDR2 SQIVND (reference sequence). This clone has a handful of counts. This sample includes further DNA sequences coding for the same CDR3. Participant age was about 18 to 89 years, and participants resided in 20 to 30 US areas.

Sequencing was carried out using PBMCs or T cells enriched from blood (not recorded which). The source is a woman between 40 and 50 years old who had recovered from COVID-19. This rearrangement joins TRBV19 to TRBJ1-3; D may be TRBD1 (5 bases). For the CDR3, the DNA is TGTGCCAGTAGTATCCGACAGATCTCTGGAAACACCATATATTTT. It encodes CASSIRQISGNTIYF.